This record concerns one T cell receptor beta chain sequence. Repertoires were generated with immunoSEQ multiplex PCR, while TCRdb's copy carries only in-frame clones and drops some. The sample has about 160,000 clones, around 85% seen once. This entry belongs to a study of blood T cell repertoires in COVID-19. The wider study: Whether acute or convalescent, the COVID-19 samples came from the United States, Italy and Spain.

This CDR3 has 14 amino acids. From germline, CDR1 is MNHEY and CDR2 SVGAGI. V was shortened by 6 bases and J by 8 bases, with 19 bases between the two germline ends. The clonotype comes from a man older than 75 with COVID-19, enrolled during active disease. The sequenced sample was peripheral blood. The chain couples TRBV6-5 to TRBJ1-2, with D uncertain. CDR3 loop: CASRPIGGPGGYTF. CDR3 nucleotide sequence: TGTGCCAGCAGGCCAATAGGAGGGCCGGGGGGCTACACCTTC.